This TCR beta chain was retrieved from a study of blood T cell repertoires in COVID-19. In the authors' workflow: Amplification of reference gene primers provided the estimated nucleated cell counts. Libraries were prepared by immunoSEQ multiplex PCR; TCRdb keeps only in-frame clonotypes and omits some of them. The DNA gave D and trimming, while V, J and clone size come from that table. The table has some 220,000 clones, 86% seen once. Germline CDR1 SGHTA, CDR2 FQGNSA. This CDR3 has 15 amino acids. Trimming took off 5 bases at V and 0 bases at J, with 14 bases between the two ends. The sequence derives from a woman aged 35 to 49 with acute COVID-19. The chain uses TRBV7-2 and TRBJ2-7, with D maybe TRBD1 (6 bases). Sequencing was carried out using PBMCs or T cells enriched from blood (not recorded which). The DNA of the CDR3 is TGTGCCAGCAGCCCTCAGGGGTTGAGCTCCTACGAGCAGTACTTC. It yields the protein CASSPQGLSSYEQYF.